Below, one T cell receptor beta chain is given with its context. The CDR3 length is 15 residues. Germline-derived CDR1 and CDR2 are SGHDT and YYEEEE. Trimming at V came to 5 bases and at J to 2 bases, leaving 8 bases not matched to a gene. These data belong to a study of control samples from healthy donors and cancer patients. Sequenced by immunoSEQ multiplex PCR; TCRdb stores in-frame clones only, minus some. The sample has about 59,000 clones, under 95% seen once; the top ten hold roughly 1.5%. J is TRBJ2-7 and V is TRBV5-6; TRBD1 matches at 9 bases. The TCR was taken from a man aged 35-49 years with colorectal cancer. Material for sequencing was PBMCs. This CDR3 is CASRPAGTGTYEQYF. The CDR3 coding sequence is TGTGCCAGCAGACCAGCCGGGACAGGGACCTACGAGCAGTACTTC.